Below, 7 T cell receptor beta chains from the same sample are listed, as sequenced in a study of T-cell reconstitution after alpha-beta-depleted transplantation in children. Unique molecular identifiers were built into the TCRbeta library. MiXCR was run by TCRdb on the PCR reads, yielding one entry per CDR3 protein. The sample lists about 250,000 distinct CDR3 sequences, 24% occurring once. The sequences come from PBMCs, mostly from graft donor cells, collected 360 days after TCRalphabeta/CD19-depleted stem cell transplant. These receptor sequences come from a female patient aged 2-9 years who had a stem cell transplant for congenital amegakaryocytic thrombocytopenia, so the T cells may come from the graft donor.

The gene calls are TRBV20-1 and TRBJ2-7; D might be TRBD1 or TRBD2, each matching 5 bases. Germline CDR1 DFQATT, CDR2 SNEGSKA (reference sequence). The CDR3 is made up of 12 amino acids. The ends were cut back, 5 bases at V and 10 bases at J, with 18 bases in the middle. The CDR3 nucleotides read TGCAGTGCTTTCTCGGGTGCCGGGGCACAGTACTTC. Protein: CSAFSGAGAQYF.

Written as DNA, the CDR3 is TGCGCCAGCAGCCAAGAGGGGGGGAATGAGCAGTTCTTC. This translates into CASSQEGGNEQFF. The J gene is TRBJ2-1, the V gene TRBV4-1; 7 bases agree with TRBD2. Germline values: CDR1 MGHRA, CDR2 YSYEKL. This CDR3 is 13 amino acids long. V lost 0 bases to trimming and J lost 7 bases; unmatched junction nucleotides: 0.

In its sample, this clonotype was seen a few times. V usage is TRBV3-1 and J usage is TRBJ2-3; 7 nucleotides match TRBD2. This CDR3 has 15 amino acids. V shed 3 bases and J 0 bases; nucleotides not matched to a gene: 3. Looked up from germline, CDR1 is LGHDT and CDR2 is YNNKEL (reference sequence). The CDR3 region has the DNA TGTGCCAGCAGCCACCTTAGCGGGAGCACAGATACGCAGTATTTT. Amino acids: CASSHLSGSTDTQYF.

The chain combines TRBV5-1 with TRBJ1-4; TRBD1 is a possible D gene (5 bases). The CDR3 totals 15 residues. V was trimmed by 3 bases and J by 4 bases, leaving 13 bases between them. CDR1 SGHRS and CDR2 YFSETQ come from the germline V gene. Written as DNA, the CDR3 is TGCGCCAGCAGCTCCGGGACGGGCCTTAATGAAAAACTGTTTTTT. This sequence encodes CASSSGTGLNEKLFF.

About this clonotype: The germline gene is not matched at one end of the junction; a read error may be the cause. The chain employs TRBV4-3 and TRBJ2-1; D unclear. This CDR3 comprises 14 residues. Per the germline V gene, CDR1 is LGHNA and CDR2 is YSLEER. CDR3 loop: CATSQEAAYNEQFF. Written as DNA, the CDR3 is TGCGCCACCAGCCAAGAAGCTGCTTACAATGAGCAGTTCTTC.

V usage is TRBV20-1 and J usage is TRBJ2-1; TRBD2 aligns across 13 bases. The CDR3 is made up of 16 amino acids. J lost 4 bases, V lost 6 bases, and 9 bases had no gene match. Germline V gene sequence: CDR1 DFQATT, CDR2 SNEGSKA (reference sequence). The CDR3 DNA sequence: TGCAGTGCCCGCGGACTAGCGGGAGAGAAGTACAATGAGCAGTTCTTC. Translated: CSARGLAGEKYNEQFF.

This chain connects TRBV3-1 to TRBJ1-5; the D gene is possibly TRBD1 (6 bases). The CDR3 is 14 amino acids. The germline CDR1 and CDR2 sequences are LGHDT and YNNKEL (reference sequence). The V gene lost 1 base and the J gene lost 8 bases, with 12 bases spanning the gap. CDR3 DNA sequence: TGTGCCAGCAGCCAAGGACAGGTGGGAAAGCCCCAGCATTTT. Translated: CASSQGQVGKPQHF.